This TCR beta chain was documented in a study of CD8 T cells in ankylosing spondylitis. Overall study results and limits: Disease-linked clones bore a CD8+ phenotype and were relatively rare in peripheral blood. Significant enrichment of disease-linked clones was reported in matched ankylosing spondylitis synovial fluid. In ankylosing spondylitis blood, a motif of roughly 8 highly homologous TCR beta variants appeared characteristic.

With molecular barcodes, quantitative 5'-RACE was used to make the TCR beta libraries. TCRdb fed the 5' RACE reads into MiXCR, producing one record per CDR3 protein. This table holds about 330,000 distinct CDR3 sequences, approximately 8.2% found once. This clonotype was detected only a few times. The antigen is not known. This sequence was found in a male donor with ankylosing spondylitis. The sample consisted of blood, either unsorted or a sorted T cell fraction (not recorded which).

The CDR3 DNA follows: TGTGCCAGCAGCGGGAAACAGGTATCCTACGAGCAGTACTTC. Amino acid sequence: CASSGKQVSYEQYF. This sequence joins TRBV3-1 and TRBJ2-7; D may be TRBD1 (5 bases). V lost 5 bases to trimming and J lost 1 base, with 12 bases between them. Germline V lookup: CDR1 LGHDT, CDR2 YNNKEL (reference sequence). CDR3 length: 14 amino acids.